This TCR beta chain comes out of a study of shared clonotypes between healthy human individuals (dated by TCRdb to the early 2020s). As for the study more broadly: Two women and a few men aged 18 to 49 years were included in the cohort. For each donor, CD4 naive and CD4 memory were each given three plates, CD8 naive was given two plates, and CD8 memory was given one plate. The study deeply sequenced blood TCR repertoires of five healthy adults to estimate repertoire size and the extent of clonotype sharing between individuals. Different laboratories and diverse techniques were used to prepare libraries and sequence TCR repertoires, to increase sequencing depth and limit assay-specific biases. Leukapheresis yielded between about 0.9 and 8.9 billion PBMCs per donor.

The CDR3, cysteine through phenylalanine, is 14 amino acids long. Of all the DNA, just the CDR3 is kept, 42 bases in frame from base 1. V is clipped by 4 bases and J by 2 bases, and the sequence between their germline boundaries is 11 bases long. The germline V gene (reference sequence) yields MNHEY for CDR1 and SMNVEV for CDR2. For the CD8 naive samples, CD45RO-negative cells were positively selected for CCR7, yielding a CD45RA+CCR7+ population from which TemRA cells were excluded. Healthy HIV-negative adults with no recently reported acute infections or vaccinations were included as donors. All donors were Caucasian adults living in Nashville, Tennessee, USA. After blood collection by leukapheresis, PBMCs were isolated using Ficoll-Histopaque density gradient centrifugation and then cryopreserved in the vapor phase of liquid nitrogen. Analytical flow cytometry was used to check the purity and quantity of each magnetically sorted T cell population. Each sorted fraction had its genomic DNA isolated and then quantified by UV absorbance on a Nanodrop 2000c.

General study outcomes and caveats: Pairwise subsampling led to the expectation that sequencing depth would affect the degree of clonotype sharing among donors. Because the study included only a small number of donors, the genetic and exposure-history diversity represented was limited. Even with the large sequencing depth, rarefaction of the sorted-subset datasets indicated that sequencing was incomplete. Clonotypes shared by all four sorted-subset donors showed higher generation probabilities than non-shared clonotypes. Sampling was restricted to blood, and TCR repertoires in tissues likely differ from the TCR repertoires found in blood. Naive subsets generally had larger estimated clonotype richness than memory subsets did. Approximately 4.8% of naive CD4, 3.5% of naive CD8, approximately 2% of memory CD4, and about 0.4% of memory CD8 clonotypes were shared across a few donors.

TCR CDR3 regions were amplified from genomic DNA by multiplex PCR using the deep immunoSEQ assay. Genomic DNA extracted from each cell subset was distributed evenly over all wells of several immunoSEQ 96-well plates, and each plate served as one replicate. For sorted subsets, each replicate PCR was loaded with approximately 190 ng genomic DNA, equivalent to 30,000 or so T cell genomes. Purified libraries were quantified with a Qubit 3.0 fluorometer, sized on a Bioanalyzer 2100, and re-quantified with the KAPA Library Quantification kit. Each immunoSEQ 96-well plate was sequenced on its own single-read 150-cycle Illumina NextSeq 550 flow cell. Turning to the authors' computational methods: Because the immunoSEQ output included only junctional sequences and no quality scores, the filtering could not be the same as the filtering used for full-length reads. Sequences were annotated with PyIR, a Python wrapper for IgBLAST v1.9, using IMGT germline references to assign V/J genes and CDR3. Reads with weak V/J assignments (E-value above 1e-6), missing CDR3, stop codons, out-of-frame junctions, or ambiguous translated residues were removed. V3J clonotypes were defined as sequences sharing an identical inferred V gene, J gene, and CDR3 amino acid sequence. To compute the percentage overlap between repertoires, the number of shared unique clonotypes was divided by the size of the smaller repertoire. Three approaches were used to assess repertoire richness: RTK rarefaction, the Chao1 estimator, and Recon v2.1 estimates of unobserved clonotypes. Generation probabilities were computed with OLGA for all TCRbeta clonotypes obtained by the gDNA method from four donors. Imported from immuneACCESS, the table was reduced by TCRdb to in-frame sequences with V and J called. These copies leave out some clones; in studies compared against another copy, an unresolved V gene accounts for under half, and the cause of the remainder is not known. That table supplies the V and J calls and clone size; D and trimming were determined from the DNA. Recorded for this sample are some 2.1 million clones; roughly 95% of them occurred a single time. The ten largest make up 1% to 1.3% of the sample.

Concerning this clone itself: Its antigen target is currently unknown. Within one base of it there is no much larger clone, and no base qualities were kept. The same CDR3 arises from other DNA sequences in this sample as well.

This receptor was obtained from a man aged 18 to 29 in good health. Sample: naive CD8+ T cells sorted from blood. What this sample's cell subset or site label stands for: CD45RA+CCR7+. Recombination connected TRBV27 to TRBJ2-5, and TRBD1 may be the D gene, going by 6 matching bases. CDR3 sequence: CASSSGTLQETQYF. At the DNA level, the sequence is TGTGCCAGCAGTTCCGGGACACTGCAAGAGACCCAGTACTTC.